This entry features one T cell receptor beta chain sequence. This record comes from a study of blood T cell repertoires in COVID-19. Study-wide background: From T cells, B-cell-depleted T cells, or PBMCs came the material, which was cDNA or gDNA.

Assay: immunoSEQ multiplex PCR; the TCRdb copy retains only in-frame clones and omits some. The sample has approximately 440,000 clones, roughly 91% seen once. Participants came from roughly 23 US areas, aged about 18 to 89 years. Researchers sorted participants into cohorts using their self-reported clinical history. Recovered status applied to Cohort 3 donors who had two consecutive negative PCRs. It also applied to those with clearance or with symptom resolution. The source material was PBMCs or T cells enriched from blood (not recorded which). This receptor was obtained from a man in his late teens or twenties who had recovered from COVID-19.

The CDR3 spells CASTISSGPTPTQYF. The CDR3 nucleotides read TGTGCCAGCACTATCTCCAGCGGGCCCACCCCTACGCAGTATTTT. This rearrangement joins TRBV27 to TRBJ2-3, with a weak D call TRBD2 (6 bases). Trimming stripped 7 bases from V and 8 bases from J, with 22 bases between. The CDR3 has 15 amino acids. Germline CDR1 and CDR2: MNHEY and SMNVEV (reference sequence).